This is a list of T cell receptor beta chains from one sample in a study of blood T cell repertoires in COVID-19. Generated by immunoSEQ multiplex PCR, the TCRdb table keeps only in-frame clones and is missing some. This sample has 300,000 to 400,000 clones; approximately 90% occur once, and the top ten carry roughly 8.9%. Sequencing was carried out using peripheral blood. The receptors derive from a man aged 25-45 years with COVID-19, enrolled during active disease. The conserved cysteine and the conserved F or W are not part of the CDR3 here. Not every row has a clone size; where given, it reads once, few, many or a size class.

v_gene	j_gene	abundance	CDR3aa
TRBV7-2	TRBJ1-2	.	ASSFGTVYGYT
TRBV9	TRBJ2-7	few	ASSVGLAGGEQY
TRBV5-6	TRBJ1-1	.	ASSLWGQRVEAF
TRBV10-3	TRBJ1-2	.	AISEAAGVRYGYT
TRBV5-6	TRBJ2-3	.	ASSFSPGPLGTDTQY
TRBV18	TRBJ2-5	.	ASSPRESRQETQY
TRBV27	TRBJ2-1	.	ASTQYNEQF
TRBV2	TRBJ2-1	.	ASSDRGSSYNEQF
TRBV13	TRBJ2-5	.	ASSYRDRGLETQY
TRBV11-2	TRBJ2-1	.	ASSLGQGSYNEQF
TRBV14	TRBJ2-7	.	ASSQGHTWGRIDYEQY
TRBV7-9	TRBJ2-6	.	ASSPSTGTRNSGANVLT
TRBV14	TRBJ1-2	.	ASSQDRQGATGYGYT
TRBV6-5	TRBJ1-1	.	ASSYLIGADEAF
TRBV19	TRBJ2-1	.	ASSPGTGVYNEQF
TRBV18	TRBJ2-1	.	ASSSPPTRYNEQF
TRBV6-2/TRBV6-3	TRBJ1-1	.	ASTPRGRVNTEAF
TRBV18	TRBJ2-2	.	ASSPNGWTSGSAGELF
TRBV27	TRBJ1-4	.	ASSIRAPSEKLF
TRBV4-3	TRBJ2-3	.	ASSLRSGGGDTQY
TRBV4-1	TRBJ2-7	.	ASSDPRGGDEQY
TRBV4-3	TRBJ2-1	.	ASSRRGVGGHNEQF
TRBV2	TRBJ1-5	.	ASSRRWNQPQH
TRBV3-1/TRBV3-2	TRBJ1-5	few	ASSQVGAGQPQH
TRBV27	TRBJ2-7	.	ASSLLGGSRGLAGEAYEQY
TRBV7-3	TRBJ2-3	.	ASSFGGTTGTDTQY
TRBV5-1	TRBJ2-7	.	ASSSGGTGFYEQY
TRBV7-2	TRBJ2-7	.	ASSWIGGLAGRSYEQY
TRBV6-1	TRBJ1-5	.	ASSDQDRGRNQPQH
TRBV7-9	TRBJ2-7	.	ASRSTAYEQY
TRBV5-1	TRBJ2-7	.	ASSLAAGGPYEQY
TRBV10-3	TRBJ2-1	.	AITTGTSINEQF
TRBV5-1	TRBJ1-3	.	ASSSREGRNTIY
TRBV6-1	TRBJ2-1	.	ASSEWDLNEQF
TRBV9	TRBJ2-3	.	ASSAGLALSTDTQY
TRBV19	TRBJ2-7	.	ASSAGQPTYEQY
TRBV10-3	TRBJ2-7	.	AITEIAGSHEQY
TRBV6-5	TRBJ1-6	.	ASSYSDRVDSPLH
TRBV28	TRBJ2-7	.	ASSIRQGDHEQY
TRBV11-2	TRBJ2-5	.	ASSSRTGEETQY
TRBV30	TRBJ2-4	.	AWMRSGGAKNIQY
TRBV7-2	TRBJ1-6	.	ASSLGGVGSSPLH
TRBV5-1	TRBJ1-5	.	ASSSGNSNQPQH
TRBV7-9	TRBJ1-1	few	ASSPGRGAGREDTEAF
TRBV4-3	TRBJ2-1	.	ASSLGLAVNNEQF
TRBV4-3	TRBJ2-1	.	ASSQELAANNEQF
TRBV7-9	TRBJ1-5	few	ASSQGLSNQPQH
TRBV13	TRBJ2-2	.	ASDGSGQGAITGELF
TRBV6-4	TRBJ2-3	.	ASSGTGGAADTQY
TRBV28	TRBJ1-1	.	ASTKTAGEAF
TRBV6-5	TRBJ1-1	.	ASSYRYQGGNTEAF
TRBV25-1	TRBJ2-2	.	ASSASGTQNTGELF
TRBV24-1	TRBJ1-2	.	ATSDPRTGDYGYT
TRBV7-7	TRBJ2-6	.	ASSPRTGRNSGANVLT
TRBV18	TRBJ1-5	.	ASSRGPGQAHQPQH
TRBV9	TRBJ1-5	.	ASTLTGGSNQPQH
TRBV7-9	TRBJ2-2	.	APIEGGTGELF